Each of the 31 T cell receptor beta chains below was sequenced from the same sample in a study of cytomegalovirus exposure and HLA in healthy donors. Vbeta (60) and Jbeta (13) primers were used in the PCR. Assay used: immunoSEQ multiplex PCR; TCRdb lists only in-frame clones, some missing. Of 120,000 or so clones in the sample, over 70% were seen once. Sequenced sample: PBMCs. The receptor set was obtained from a man aged 18 to 30 in good health and CMV-seropositive.

The V gene is TRBV30, the J gene TRBJ2-2; TRBD2 matches at 7 bases. The CDR3 totals 16 residues. The ends lost 3 bases at V and 5 bases at J; junction bases unmatched: 12. Germline V gives CDR1 GTSNPN, CDR2 SVGIG (reference sequence). CDR3 DNA sequence: TGTGCCTGGAGCTCTGGAGGAGCGGGAAGGACCGGGGAGCTGTTTTTT. Translation: CAWSSGGAGRTGELFF.

The rearrangement uses TRBV6-1 and TRBJ2-5; D call uncertain. Germline V gene sequence: CDR1 MNHNS, CDR2 SASEGT. This CDR3 contains 16 residues. V was trimmed by 3 bases and J by 1 base, leaving 15 bases between them. The CDR3 spells CASSEYHRRIQETQYF. DNA of the CDR3: TGTGCCAGCAGTGAGTATCACAGACGGATCCAAGAGACCCAGTACTTC.

The rearrangement joins TRBV19 to TRBJ1-2; no clear D gene. CDR3 length equals 10 residues. CDR1 LNHDA and CDR2 SQIVND come from the germline V gene (reference sequence). V lost 5 bases, J lost 8 bases, and 6 bases lay in between. The DNA for the CDR3 is TGTGCCAGTAGTCCTCGGGGCTACACCTTC. This gives the protein CASSPRGYTF.

This clone was found once. The chain carries TRBV11-3 and TRBJ2-3; 7 nucleotides match TRBD2. With V trimmed by 3 bases and J by 5 bases, 2 bases remained unmatched. Looked up from germline, CDR1 is SGHNT and CDR2 is YENEEA. This CDR3 spans 13 amino acids. CDR3 nucleotides: TGTGCCAGCAGCTTGGGGGGGATAGATACGCAGTATTTT. This gives the protein CASSLGGIDTQYF.

This chain connects TRBV12-5 to TRBJ1-5; D may be TRBD1 (6 bases). CDR3 size: 16 residues. With 0 bases removed from V and 3 bases from J, the gap between germline ends came to 12 bases. In germline, CDR1 is LGHNT, CDR2 FRNRAP. CDR3: CASGLVRQDHNQPQHF. The CDR3 nucleotides read TGTGCTAGTGGTTTGGTCCGACAGGACCACAATCAGCCCCAGCATTTT. Full variable domain (outside the CDR3, taken from reference TRBV12-5 and TRBJ1-5): DARVTQTPRHKVTEMGQEVTMRCQPILGHNTVFWYRQTMMQGLELLAYFRNRAPLDDSGMPKDRFSAEMPDATLATLKIQPSEPRDSAVYFCASGLVRQDHNQPQHFGDGTRLSIL.

CDR3: CASSPGQGSMGHQPQHF. DNA for the CDR3: TGCGCCAGCAGCCCCGGACAGGGGTCCATGGGGCATCAGCCCCAGCATTTT. The J gene is TRBJ1-5, the V gene TRBV5-1; 9 bases are shared with TRBD1. This CDR3 is 17 amino acids long. The germline V gene encodes CDR1 SGHRS and CDR2 YFSETQ. V lost 4 bases, J lost 5 bases, and 13 bases stayed unmatched.

The genes are TRBV2 and TRBJ2-1; 8 nucleotides agree with TRBD1. Germline CDR1 is SNHLY and CDR2 is FYNNEI. This CDR3 is built from 13 residues. V gave up 8 bases and J gave up 12 bases; unmatched junction bases: 12. The CDR3 nucleotides are TGTGCCAGCGACAGGGGAGGTAATGACGGGCAGTTCTTC. Translating gives CASDRGGNDGQFF.

The DNA for the CDR3 is TGTGCCAGCAAGGGGACATGGGACACTGAAGCTTTCTTT. Residues: CASKGTWDTEAFF. The chain carries TRBV6-1 and TRBJ1-1, with a tentative D call TRBD1 (6 bases). Germline CDR1 is MNHNS and CDR2 is SASEGT. V lost 7 bases and J lost 3, with 12 bases in between. This CDR3 contains 13 residues.

CDR3 region: CASSPPALTGVEQYF. In nucleotides, the CDR3 is TGTGCCAGCTCACCACCGGCCCTGACAGGGGTCGAGCAGTACTTC. This chain connects TRBV18 to TRBJ2-7, with 8 bases fitting TRBD1. The ends lost 0 bases at V and 6 bases at J; junction bases unmatched: 7. The CDR3 is 15 amino acids. The germline V gene has CDR1 KGHSH and CDR2 LQKENI.

The V and J genes are TRBV19 and TRBJ2-1, with D hard to call. This CDR3 spans 13 amino acids. CDR1 LNHDA and CDR2 SQIVND come from the germline V gene (reference sequence). Trimming removed 3 bases from V and 7 bases from J, with 10 bases in between. The CDR3 coding sequence is TGTGCCAGTAGTATTAATCAGGCGAATGAGCAGTTCTTC. It translates to CASSINQANEQFF.

This rearrangement joins TRBV27 to TRBJ1-2, with D uncertain. Trimming shortened V by 10 bases and J by 2 bases, and 5 bases separated the two germline ends. The V gene's germline CDR1 is MNHEY and CDR2 SMNVEV (reference sequence). The CDR3 totals 10 residues. The CDR3 here is CATLNYGYTF. CDR3 nucleotides: TGTGCCACCCTAAACTATGGCTACACCTTC.

The J gene is TRBJ2-3, the V gene TRBV5-6, with 9 nucleotides matching TRBD1. Per the germline V gene, CDR1 is SGHDT and CDR2 is YYEEEE. CDR3 length: 15 amino acids. Trimming cost V 4 bases and J 6 bases; bases outside gene matches: 9. The CDR3 loop reads CASSRVDRGVDTQYF. CDR3 bases: TGTGCCAGCAGCCGTGTTGACAGGGGGGTGGATACGCAGTATTTT.

This chain connects TRBV5-6 to TRBJ1-1; D unclear. Trimming pared 1 base from V and 0 bases from J, leaving 13 bases between. The CDR3 consists of 16 residues. The V gene's germline CDR1 is SGHDT and CDR2 YYEEEE. The chain's CDR3 is CASSLISGRLNTEAFF. CDR3 DNA: TGTGCCAGCAGCTTGATATCAGGCAGGTTGAACACTGAAGCTTTCTTT. The entire variable domain, with the rest obtained from reference TRBV5-6 and TRBJ1-1, is as follows: DAGVTQSPTHLIKTRGQQVTLRCSPKSGHDTVSWYQQALGQGPQFIFQYYEEEERQRGNFPDRFSGHQFPNYSSELNVNALLLGDSALYLCASSLISGRLNTEAFFGQGTRLTVV.

This chain joins TRBV5-6 and TRBJ2-5, with 9 bases aligning to TRBD2. The CDR3 is made up of 15 amino acids. Germline assignment: CDR1 SGHDT and CDR2 YYEEEE. Trimming at V came to 0 bases and at J to 2 bases, leaving 2 bases not matched to a gene. The CDR3 here is CASSLGLAGQETQYF. CDR3 coding DNA: TGTGCCAGCAGCTTGGGTCTAGCGGGGCAAGAGACCCAGTACTTC.

V usage is TRBV11-2 and J usage is TRBJ2-7; TRBD1 aligns across 8 bases. Germline CDR1 and CDR2: SGHAT and FQNNGV. This CDR3 is 17 amino acids long. J lost 0 bases, V lost 5 bases, and 12 bases had no gene match. The CDR3: CASSQNVGQVGSYEQYF. The CDR3, as DNA: TGTGCCAGCAGCCAGAACGTGGGACAGGTCGGCTCCTACGAGCAGTACTTC.

The gene calls are TRBV14 and TRBJ2-2, with 7 bases identical to TRBD1. V shed 4 bases and J 9 bases; nucleotides not matched to a gene: 5. Per germline, CDR1 SGHDN and CDR2 FVKESK. The CDR3 covers 13 residues. The CDR3 bases are TGTGCCAGCAGCCCACAGGGGCCCAGGGAGCTGTTTTTT. This sequence encodes CASSPQGPRELFF.

This chain uses TRBV6-1 with TRBJ2-1, with D tentatively TRBD2 (5 bases). V shed 7 bases and J shed 12 bases, with 25 bases lying between them. CDR1 and CDR2 from the germline V gene are MNHNS and SASEGT. The CDR3 loop spans 15 amino acids. CDR3 DNA: TGTGCCAGCAAGCCACCGGACTCCTGGGCAGAAGGGCAGTTCTTC. Translation: CASKPPDSWAEGQFF.

This chain joins TRBV30 and TRBJ1-1; D perhaps matches TRBD1 (5 bases). This CDR3 spans 14 amino acids. V gave up 6 bases and J gave up 1 base, with 15 bases separating them. CDR1 is GTSNPN and CDR2 is SVGIG in the germline V gene (reference sequence). Written as DNA, the CDR3 is TGTGCCTGCTGGGAGGGGAGTTGGAACACTGAAGCTTTCTTT. Protein sequence: CACWEGSWNTEAFF.

The chain joins TRBV5-4 to TRBJ1-3; D is possibly TRBD1 (6 bases). This CDR3 region has 14 residues. Germline assignment: CDR1 SGHNT and CDR2 YYREEE (reference sequence). Trimming took off 3 bases at V and 0 bases at J, with 7 bases between the two ends. The CDR3 DNA follows: TGTGCCAGCAGCTCCAGGGGCTCTGGAAACACCATATATTTT. Translating gives CASSSRGSGNTIYF.

This clone was picked up one time. V gene TRBV5-6 combines with J gene TRBJ1-1; tentatively, D is TRBD1 (6 bases). CDR1 and CDR2 from the germline V gene are SGHDT and YYEEEE. The V end lost 0 bases, the J end lost 0 bases, and 12 bases lay between the germline ends. The CDR3 has 16 amino acids. CDR3 residues: CASSLGLGHMNTEAFF. In DNA form, the CDR3 reads TGTGCCAGCAGCTTGGGATTGGGACACATGAACACTGAAGCTTTCTTT.

The chain employs TRBV5-4 and TRBJ2-1; TRBD1 aligns across 7 bases. The CDR3 runs to 14 residues. Germline V gives CDR1 SGHNT, CDR2 YYREEE (reference sequence). The junction had 4 bases not matched to a gene; V was cut back by 4 bases and J by 3 bases. This chain's CDR3 is CASSRDSSYNEQFF. The CDR3 DNA is TGTGCCAGCAGCCGGGACAGCAGCTACAATGAGCAGTTCTTC.

V is TRBV9 and J is TRBJ2-5, with 13 bases that match TRBD2. Germline CDR1 SGDLS, CDR2 YYNGEE. V was pared by 0 bases and J by 2 bases, with 10 bases of the junction left unmatched. There are 19 residues in the CDR3. The CDR3 spells CASSVGLAGGPETQETQYF. CDR3 coding DNA: TGTGCCAGCAGCGTAGGACTAGCGGGAGGACCCGAAACACAAGAGACCCAGTACTTC.

The chain has TRBV27 and TRBJ1-2, with D possibly matching TRBD1 (5 bases). The V and J ends lost 6 bases and 7 bases respectively, with 18 bases between them. This CDR3 has 14 residues. CDR1 MNHEY and CDR2 SMNVEV come from the germline V gene (reference sequence). This CDR3 reads CASSYQGGPVGYTF. In nucleotides, the CDR3 is TGTGCCAGCAGCTATCAGGGAGGCCCGGTTGGCTACACCTTC.

This chain connects TRBV4-1 to TRBJ2-7; TRBD1 agrees at 7 bases. J gave up 2 bases and V 0 bases, and 10 bases lay outside the gene matches. Per the germline V gene, CDR1 is MGHRA and CDR2 is YSYEKL. This CDR3 has 17 amino acids. The CDR3 spells CASSQDRTGQLTYEQYF. For the CDR3, the DNA is TGCGCCAGCAGCCAAGATCGAACGGGACAGCTAACCTACGAGCAGTACTTC.

This clone has just a few counts. The chain combines TRBV5-1 with TRBJ2-2; D ambiguous. Looked up from germline, CDR1 is SGHRS and CDR2 is YFSETQ. Trimming left V 1 base short and J 4 bases short, with 11 bases between. The CDR3 sequence is 15 residues long. The CDR3 spells CASSLYGSGTGELFF. The CDR3, as DNA: TGCGCCAGCAGCTTGTACGGGTCGGGCACCGGGGAGCTGTTTTTT.

The genes are TRBV7-2 and TRBJ2-6; 8 nucleotides align to TRBD1. CDR1 is SGHTA and CDR2 is FQGNSA in the germline V gene. There are 17 residues in the CDR3. V gave up 5 bases and J gave up 5 bases; unmatched junction bases: 11. The CDR3 loop reads CASSPRTGLSRANVLTF. DNA of the CDR3: TGTGCCAGCAGCCCAAGGACAGGGCTGTCTCGGGCCAACGTCCTGACTTTC.

The chain couples TRBV30 to TRBJ2-1; 9 nucleotides align to TRBD2. The germline CDR1 and CDR2 sequences are GTSNPN and SVGIG (reference sequence). The CDR3 has 15 amino acids. V shed 3 bases and J 3 bases; nucleotides not matched to a gene: 6. The CDR3: CAWRQTSGYYNEQFF. CDR3 sequence (DNA): TGTGCCTGGAGACAGACTAGCGGATACTACAATGAGCAGTTCTTC.

The chain is built from TRBV19 and TRBJ2-1; maybe TRBD2 (5 bases). The CDR3 has 13 residues. Deletions cut 5 bases from V and 7 bases from J, with 12 bases between. Germline CDR1 reads LNHDA; CDR2 reads SQIVND (reference sequence). The CDR3: CASSQVRENEQFF. The CDR3 region has the DNA TGTGCCAGTAGTCAAGTTAGGGAGAATGAGCAGTTCTTC.

This clone was detected only once. The chain recombines TRBV5-8 with TRBJ1-5; 7 bases are shared with TRBD1. The ends lost 1 base at V and 6 bases at J; junction bases unmatched: 10. The CDR3 runs to 16 residues. The germline V gene has CDR1 SGHTS and CDR2 YDEGEE. The CDR3 region has the DNA TGTGCCAGCAGCTTGATGACAGGGCCTCTCGGTCAGCCCCAGCATTTT. Translating gives CASSLMTGPLGQPQHF.

CDR3 DNA: TGTGCCAGCAGTACCGGGACAGGGGTCTACGAGCAGTACTTC. Translating it yields CASSTGTGVYEQYF. J is TRBJ2-7 and V is TRBV2; 10 bases are a match to TRBD1. CDR3 size: 14 residues. Germline V gene data show CDR1 as SNHLY and CDR2 as FYNNEI. The V gene end was trimmed by 5 bases and the J gene end by 3 bases; junction bases not matched to a gene: 4. Filled out from reference TRBV2 and TRBJ2-7, the complete variable domain reads EPEVTQTPSHQVTQMGQEVILRCVPISNHLYFYWYRQILGQKVEFLVSFYNNEISEKSEIFDDQFSVERPDGSNFTLKIRSTKLEDSAMYFCASSTGTGVYEQYFGPGTRLTVT.

The chain has TRBV5-4 and TRBJ2-3; weak D call: TRBD2 (5 bases). V lost 4 bases and J 2 bases, leaving 11 bases between the germline ends. CDR1 and CDR2 (germline): SGHNT, YYREEE (reference sequence). The CDR3 has 14 amino acids. The CDR3: CASSQRGSTDTQYF. CDR3 nucleotides: TGTGCCAGCAGCCAACGGGGATCCACAGATACGCAGTATTTT.